These 9 T cell receptor beta chains came from one sample sequenced in a study of CD8 T cells in ankylosing spondylitis. TCRdb passed the 5' RACE reads through MiXCR, listing each CDR3 protein once. Here the sample spans approximately 35,000 distinct CDR3 sequences, about 11% being singletons. Sequenced input: synovial fluid, either unsorted or a sorted T cell fraction (not recorded which). The origin of the receptors is a male donor with ankylosing spondylitis.

DNA of the CDR3: TGTGCCAGCAGCTTCACAGGGGTCCGGGAAAAACTGTTTTTT. Encoded protein: CASSFTGVREKLFF. The chain couples TRBV11-2 to TRBJ1-4; 7 positions match TRBD1. The germline V gene encodes CDR1 SGHAT and CDR2 FQNNGV. This CDR3 has 14 residues. The ends lost 3 bases at V and 8 bases at J; junction bases unmatched: 6.

This clonotype was seen many times. The chain links TRBV10-2 to TRBJ2-3; TRBD2 matches at 8 bases. The CDR3 has 15 amino acids. J gave up 0 bases and V 5 bases, and 4 bases lay outside the gene matches. The germline V gene encodes CDR1 WSHSY and CDR2 SAAADI. The CDR3 loop reads CASSSTSGSTDTQYF. CDR3 sequence (DNA): TGCGCCAGCAGTTCTACTAGCGGAAGCACAGATACGCAGTATTTT.

J is TRBJ2-1 and V is TRBV7-9; the D is unclear. Trimming cost V 5 bases and J 4 bases, with 3 bases left between them. This CDR3 spans 11 amino acids. Germline lookup yields CDR1 SEHNR and CDR2 FQNEAQ (reference sequence). The CDR3 sequence is CASSPYNEQFF. In DNA, the CDR3 is TGTGCCAGCAGCCCATACAATGAGCAGTTCTTC.

There are a few counts of this clonotype. The chain links TRBV29-1 to TRBJ2-7, with TRBD1 matching 9 bases. Trimming at V came to 6 bases and at J to 0 bases, leaving 9 bases not matched to a gene. Per germline, CDR1 SQVTM and CDR2 ANQGSEA. The CDR3 is made up of 15 amino acids. Written as DNA, the CDR3 is TGCAGCGTGGGGGGGGACAGGGCCAGCTCCTACGAGCAGTACTTC. This translates into CSVGGDRASSYEQYF.

V and J are TRBV30 and TRBJ2-2; D is ambiguous. Trimming took 4 bases from V and 1 from J, leaving 7 bases between them. CDR1 and CDR2 (germline): GTSNPN, SVGIG (reference sequence). The CDR3 consists of 13 residues. CDR3 sequence (DNA): TGTGCCTGGACCCTCAGGAACACCGGGGAGCTGTTTTTT. Protein sequence: CAWTLRNTGELFF.

This clonotype was picked up many times. The CDR3 coding sequence is TGTGCCAGCAGCTTGGGGGCTGCGATGAACACTGAAGCTTTCTTT. This sequence encodes CASSLGAAMNTEAFF. The rearrangement uses TRBV5-6 and TRBJ1-1, with unresolved D. The CDR3 has 15 amino acids. Trimming took 0 bases from V and 0 from J, leaving 9 bases between them. CDR1 is SGHDT and CDR2 is YYEEEE in the germline V gene.

In its sample, this clonotype was seen a few times. V and J are TRBV11-2 and TRBJ2-1; D is possibly TRBD2 (7 bases). V shed 11 bases and J shed 9 bases, with 17 bases lying between them. This CDR3 has 12 residues. Germline CDR1 SGHAT, CDR2 FQNNGV. The CDR3 sequence: CASFARGGEQFF. CDR3 in DNA: TGTGCCTCCTTCGCGAGGGGGGGTGAGCAGTTCTTC.

This clonotype has at least ten counts. This rearrangement joins TRBV28 to TRBJ2-5, with 8 positions matching TRBD2. The germline CDR1 and CDR2 sequences are MDHEN and SYDVKM. The CDR3 spans 15 residues. V was pared by 4 bases and J by 3 bases, with 7 bases of the junction left unmatched. The CDR3 loop is CASSWRGGLEETQYF. Here the CDR3 DNA reads TGTGCCAGCAGTTGGAGGGGGGGACTAGAAGAGACCCAGTACTTC. The full variable domain, rest sourced from reference TRBV28 and TRBJ2-5, is DVKVTQSSRYLVKRTGEKVFLECVQDMDHENMFWYRQDPGLGLRLIYFSYDVKMKEKGDIPEGYSVSREKKERFSLILESASTNQTSMYLCASSWRGGLEETQYFGPGTRLLVL.

This clonotype was seen ten or more times. V gene TRBV19 combines with J gene TRBJ2-2; D gene unclear. This CDR3 is 13 amino acids long. Trimming took off 3 bases at V and 7 bases at J, with 9 bases between the two ends. Germline CDR1 is LNHDA and CDR2 is SQIVND (reference sequence). The CDR3, as DNA: TGTGCCAGTAGTATGAGGTCGGTCGGGGAGCTGTTTTTT. Translating gives CASSMRSVGELFF.